A selection of T cell receptor beta chains follows, all from one sample in a study of cytomegalovirus exposure and HLA in healthy donors. Libraries were prepared by immunoSEQ multiplex PCR; TCRdb keeps only in-frame clonotypes and omits some of them. The sample consists of over 150,000 clones, over 65% of them appearing once. The material sequenced was PBMCs. The receptors come from a woman in her 40s in good health and CMV-seropositive. Both conserved end residues are part of each CDR3. The order of the fields is J gene, D gene, clone size, V gene, CDR3 length, CDR3 DNA, CDR3 protein. D genes are given only for firm matches. Only part of the rows carry a size: once, few, many, or a class if the clone is expanded.

TRBJ2-5 | TRBD2 | . | TRBV10-3 | 14 | TGTGCCATCGCCCCTCCCGGGGGGCAAGAGACCCAGTACTTC | CAIAPPGGQETQYF
TRBJ2-5 | TRBD2 | once | TRBV6-6 | 12 | TGTGCCAGCACCTGGGGGGGGGAGACCCAGTACTTC | CASTWGGETQYF
TRBJ1-2 | . | . | TRBV15 | 13 | TGTGCCACCAGGGGGGCAGGGGACTATGGCTACACCTTC | CATRGAGDYGYTF
TRBJ1-1 | TRBD1 | . | TRBV2 | 12 | TGTGCCAGCAGGGGGGACAGGCCTGAAGCTTTCTTT | CASRGDRPEAFF
TRBJ2-3 | TRBD2 | once | TRBV7-9 | 16 | TGTGCCAGCAGCTCGGGTCTAGCGGGGGCTGGAGATACGCAGTATTTT | CASSSGLAGAGDTQYF
TRBJ1-5 | TRBD1 | . | TRBV9 | 17 | TGTGCCAGCAGCCCCACGGGACAGGTTGGGAGCAATCAGCCCCAGCATTTT | CASSPTGQVGSNQPQHF
TRBJ2-2 | TRBD2 | . | TRBV4-2 | 18 | TGTGCCAGCAGCCAAGATTTAGGACTAGCGGGAGGGGTCGGGGAGCTGTTTTTT | CASSQDLGLAGGVGELFF
TRBJ1-1 | . | . | TRBV28 | 14 | TGTGCCAGCAGTTTATCCCTCCCGAACACTGAAGCTTTCTTT | CASSLSLPNTEAFF
TRBJ2-2 | TRBD1 | . | TRBV11-2 | 18 | TGTGCCAGCAGCTCACCCCTAGACAGGGGAGTTCACACCGGGGAGCTGTTTTTT | CASSSPLDRGVHTGELFF
TRBJ2-4 | . | . | TRBV10-1 | 16 | TGCGCCAGCAACGAGGAGGGCTCTCTAGCCAAAAACATTCAGTACTTC | CASNEEGSLAKNIQYF
TRBJ2-3 | TRBD1 | . | TRBV19 | 13 | TGTGCCAGTAGTCCAGGGGGCCCAGATACGCAGTATTTT | CASSPGGPDTQYF
TRBJ1-1 | . | few | TRBV29-1 | 11 | TGCAGCGTTAACGACAGGTCCCAAGCTTTCTTT | CSVNDRSQAFF
TRBJ2-5 | . | . | TRBV5-4 | 15 | TGTGCCAGCAGCCCCTCAGGGACTTCGAAAGAGACCCAGTACTTC | CASSPSGTSKETQYF
TRBJ2-7 | TRBD2 | . | TRBV7-2 | 15 | TGTGCCAGCAGCTTAGAACCGGGAGGTTTATACGAGCAGTACTTC | CASSLEPGGLYEQYF
TRBJ1-2 | . | . | TRBV2 | 14 | TGTGCCAGCAGGGCCGGGGAGGGCGAGTCTGGCTACACCTTC | CASRAGEGESGYTF
TRBJ1-2 | . | . | TRBV28 | 15 | TGTGCCAGCAGTTCCTCGCGACGGGGAAACTATGGCTACACCTTC | CASSSSRRGNYGYTF
TRBJ2-2 | TRBD2 | . | TRBV19 | 16 | TGTGCCAGTAGTTTTCCGGGAGGGCCGAAGACCGGGGAGCTGTTTTTT | CASSFPGGPKTGELFF
TRBJ2-7 | . | . | TRBV6-5 | 12 | TGTGCCAGCACTTCGTCGACTTCCGAGCAGTACTTC | CASTSSTSEQYF
TRBJ2-6 | TRBD2 | . | TRBV18 | 18 | TGTGCCAGCTCACCACTTCTAGCGGGAAGGACTGGGGCCAACGTCCTGACTTTC | CASSPLLAGRTGANVLTF
TRBJ2-7 | . | . | TRBV4-3 | 14 | TGCGCCAGCAGCCAAAGGTTACAGATATACGAGCAGTACTTC | CASSQRLQIYEQYF
TRBJ1-2 | . | . | TRBV16 | 15 | TGTGCCAGCAGCCAATCGGTGTCAGGTGGATATGGCTACACCTTC | CASSQSVSGGYGYTF
TRBJ2-1 | . | . | TRBV27 | 15 | TGTGCCACCTCCGAGGCGGTCCTCTCCTACAATGAGCAGTTCTTC | CATSEAVLSYNEQFF
TRBJ2-7 | TRBD2 | . | TRBV9 | 14 | TGTGCCAGCAGCGTAGATGGGAGGGTCCACGAGCAGTACTTC | CASSVDGRVHEQYF
TRBJ2-7 | . | . | TRBV5-1 | 13 | TGCGCCAGCAGCTTGGGTCGTAACTACGAGCAGTACTTC | CASSLGRNYEQYF
TRBJ1-2 | TRBD1 | . | TRBV9 | 13 | TGTGCCAGCAGCTCCGACAGGGAGAATGGCTACACCTTC | CASSSDRENGYTF
TRBJ2-7 | TRBD1 | . | TRBV28 | 13 | TGTGCCAGCACCACACCCACAGGGGACGAGCAGTACTTC | CASTTPTGDEQYF
TRBJ2-7 | . | . | TRBV6-4 | 17 | TGTGCCAGCAGTGACTCCGCTCACAGGGAGGGTACCTACGAGCAGTACTTC | CASSDSAHREGTYEQYF
TRBJ1-5 | TRBD1 | . | TRBV15 | 17 | TGTGCCACCAGCAGAGATCGGGGGACAGGGGCTGGTCAGCCCCAGCATTTT | CATSRDRGTGAGQPQHF
TRBJ2-3 | TRBD2 | . | TRBV7-2 | 17 | TGTGCCAGCAGCTTAGCCCCGACTAGCCCTAGCACAGATACGCAGTATTTT | CASSLAPTSPSTDTQYF
TRBJ2-7 | TRBD1 | few | TRBV2 | 15 | TGTGCCAGCAGCCCTCCCCTAGACAGGGGGCGCGAGCAGTACTTC | CASSPPLDRGREQYF
TRBJ1-6 | TRBD1 | few | TRBV6-1 | 16 | TGTGCCAGCAGTGGGTCGACAGGGATTATGCATTCACCCCTCCACTTT | CASSGSTGIMHSPLHF